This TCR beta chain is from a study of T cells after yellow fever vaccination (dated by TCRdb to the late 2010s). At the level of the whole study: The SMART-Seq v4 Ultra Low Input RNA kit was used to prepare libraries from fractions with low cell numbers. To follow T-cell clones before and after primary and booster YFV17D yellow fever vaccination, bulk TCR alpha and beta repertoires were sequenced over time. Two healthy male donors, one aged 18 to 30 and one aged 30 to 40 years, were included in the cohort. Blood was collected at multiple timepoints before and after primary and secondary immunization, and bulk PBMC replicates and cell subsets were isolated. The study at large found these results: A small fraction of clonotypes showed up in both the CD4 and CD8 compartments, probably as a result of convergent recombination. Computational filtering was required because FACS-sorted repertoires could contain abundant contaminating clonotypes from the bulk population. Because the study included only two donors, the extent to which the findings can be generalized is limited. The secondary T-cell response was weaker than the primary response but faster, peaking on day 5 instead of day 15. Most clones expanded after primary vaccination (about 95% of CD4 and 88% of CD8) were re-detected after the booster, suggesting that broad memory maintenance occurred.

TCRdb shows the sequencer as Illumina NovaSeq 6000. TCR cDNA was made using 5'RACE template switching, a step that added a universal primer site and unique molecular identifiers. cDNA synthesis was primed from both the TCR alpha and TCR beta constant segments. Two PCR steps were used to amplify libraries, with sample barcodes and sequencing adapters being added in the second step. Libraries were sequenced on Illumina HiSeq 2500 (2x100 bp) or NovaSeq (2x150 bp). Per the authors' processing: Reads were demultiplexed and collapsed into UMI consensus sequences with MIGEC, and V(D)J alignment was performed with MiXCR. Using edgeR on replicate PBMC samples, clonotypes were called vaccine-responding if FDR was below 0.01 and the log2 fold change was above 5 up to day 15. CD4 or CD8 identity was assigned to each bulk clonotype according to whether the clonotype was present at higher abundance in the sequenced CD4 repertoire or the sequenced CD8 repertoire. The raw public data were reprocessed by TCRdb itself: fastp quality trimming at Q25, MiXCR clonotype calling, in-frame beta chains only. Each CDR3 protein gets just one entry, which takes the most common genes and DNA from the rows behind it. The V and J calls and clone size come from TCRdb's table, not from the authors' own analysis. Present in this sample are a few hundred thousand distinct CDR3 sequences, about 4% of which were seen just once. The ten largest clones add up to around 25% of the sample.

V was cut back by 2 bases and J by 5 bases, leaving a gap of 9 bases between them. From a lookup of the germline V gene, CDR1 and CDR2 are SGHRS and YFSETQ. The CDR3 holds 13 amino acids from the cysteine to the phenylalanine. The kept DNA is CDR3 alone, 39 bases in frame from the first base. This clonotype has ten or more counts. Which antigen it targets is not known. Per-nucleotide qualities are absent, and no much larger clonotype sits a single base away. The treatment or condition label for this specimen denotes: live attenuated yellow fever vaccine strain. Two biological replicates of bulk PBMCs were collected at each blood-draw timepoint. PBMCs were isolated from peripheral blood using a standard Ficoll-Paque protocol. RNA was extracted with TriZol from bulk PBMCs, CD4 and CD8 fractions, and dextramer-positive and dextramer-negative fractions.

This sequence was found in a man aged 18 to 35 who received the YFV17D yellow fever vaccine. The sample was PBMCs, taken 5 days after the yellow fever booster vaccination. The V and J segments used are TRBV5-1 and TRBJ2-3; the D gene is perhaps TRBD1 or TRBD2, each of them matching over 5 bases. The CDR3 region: CASSFMGVDTQYF. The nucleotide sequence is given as TGCGCCAGCAGCTTCATGGGGGTAGATACGCAGTATTTT.